This TCR beta chain was captured in a study of blood T cell repertoires in COVID-19. CDR3 size: 12 residues. V lost 4 bases to trimming and J lost 9 bases, with 13 bases between them. CDR1 and CDR2 from the germline V gene are SGHDT and YYEEEE. Produced via immunoSEQ multiplex PCR; TCRdb's table is partial and in-frame only. The sample has some 33,000 clones; around 90% are singletons. V and J are TRBV5-6 and TRBJ1-2, with D possibly TRBD1 on 5 matching bases. The sequenced sample was peripheral blood. This clonotype was sampled from a man aged 70-80 years with active or convalescent COVID-19. CDR3: CASSPQGYRYTF. The CDR3 DNA sequence: TGTGCCAGCAGCCCGCAGGGTTATCGCTACACCTTC.